A selection of T cell receptor beta chains follows, all from one sample in a study of cytomegalovirus exposure and HLA in healthy donors. Data came from immunoSEQ multiplex PCR; TCRdb stores just in-frame clones and leaves some out. In the table there are 120,000 or so clones, 15% to 19% of which are singletons. Sequenced sample: PBMCs. The receptors stem from a woman aged 18-29 years in good health and CMV-seronegative. Both conserved end residues are part of each CDR3. The D gene is left open where the match is weak. Clone size is not always given. Where it is, it says once, few, many or a class for expanded clones.

D	V	J	size	CDR3	DNA
.	TRBV28	TRBJ2-7	few	CASRPSHREQYF	TGTGCCAGCAGGCCTAGTCATCGCGAGCAGTACTTC
.	TRBV11-2	TRBJ2-7	few	CASSLELANEQYF	TGTGCCAGCAGCTTAGAACTAGCAAACGAGCAGTACTTC
TRBD1	TRBV19	TRBJ2-3	few	CASRRDRDTDTQYF	TGTGCCAGTCGCCGGGACAGGGACACAGATACGCAGTATTTT
.	TRBV7-2	TRBJ1-6	.	CASSSRVRDSPLHF	TGTGCCAGCAGCTCCAGGGTTAGGGATTCACCCCTCCACTTT
TRBD2	TRBV28	TRBJ2-7	few	CASTPSVTSGGTIWLSYEQYF	TGTGCCAGCACCCCCTCGGTGACTAGCGGGGGGACGATTTGGTTGTCCTACGAGCAGTACTTC
TRBD2	TRBV29-1	TRBJ2-5	.	CSVSRLAEETQYF	TGCAGCGTTTCAAGACTAGCGGAAGAGACCCAGTACTTC
TRBD2	TRBV9	TRBJ2-5	.	CASSETSGYQETQYF	TGTGCCAGCAGCGAGACTAGCGGGTACCAAGAGACCCAGTACTTC
TRBD2	TRBV6-5	TRBJ2-5	.	CASRPLTSVKETQYF	TGTGCCAGCAGACCCCTAACTAGCGTAAAAGAGACCCAGTACTTC
TRBD1	TRBV9	TRBJ2-3	.	CASSTRDRGGTDTQYF	TGTGCCAGCAGCACTCGGGACAGGGGCGGCACAGATACGCAGTATTTT
.	TRBV29-1	TRBJ1-4	.	CSARGEGSEKLFF	TGCAGCGCTCGCGGGGAAGGAAGTGAAAAACTGTTTTTT